The present TCR beta chain was sequenced within a study of cytomegalovirus exposure and HLA in healthy donors. The study's findings and limits: A later analysis appeared to link common viral pathogens to several of the most significant clusters. The study carried out a later analysis of TCR beta sequences. It associated some 15,000 of them with specific HLA alleles at a false discovery rate of 0.05.

The PCR contained 60 Vbeta and 13 Jbeta primers. The assay was immunoSEQ multiplex PCR, and TCRdb's table has in-frame clones only and misses some. The profile covers more than 95,000 clones, with 65% to 80% appearing a single time and 10% taken by the ten largest. In regard to this clone: What it binds is not known.

The clonotype was recovered from a woman aged 18-29 years in good health and CMV-seropositive. Sequencing used PBMCs.

The CDR3 is CASSSTGAGEQFF. Written as DNA, the CDR3 is TGTGCCAGCAGTTCTACAGGGGCAGGTGAGCAGTTCTTC. This chain connects TRBV27 to TRBJ2-1, with 7 positions matching TRBD1. The germline CDR1 and CDR2 sequences are MNHEY and SMNVEV (reference sequence). The CDR3 has 13 amino acids. After removal of 4 bases from V and 9 bases from J, the junction contained 6 bases not matched to a gene.